The present T cell receptor (beta chain) was sequenced within a study of blood T cell repertoires in COVID-19. Study-level background: Acute and convalescent COVID-19 specimens originated in the United States, Italy and Spain.

The authors' processing: Amplifying reference gene primers gave estimates of nucleated cell counts. TCRdb keeps only in-frame clones here, not all; method: immunoSEQ multiplex PCR. V and J calls and clone size are given by that table; D and trimming were obtained from the DNA. In the table there are about 400,000 clones, around 90% of which are singletons. Enrolled through a virtual design, the participants were between roughly 18 and 100 years of age and came from some 25 US areas. This clone was counted only a few times. Sequencing was done on a sample of PBMCs or T cells enriched from blood (not recorded which). The sequence was obtained from a woman aged 40 to 50 with acute COVID-19.

CDR3 DNA: TGTGCCAGCAGGGGTTGGGCTAGCGAAGATACGCAGTATTTT. Translated: CASRGWASEDTQYF. This chain connects TRBV5-4 to TRBJ2-3; a weak D match, TRBD2 (6 bases). The V end lost 5 bases, the J end lost 5 bases, and 15 bases lay between the germline ends. Germline V CDR1 and CDR2: SGHNT, YYREEE (reference sequence). The CDR3 consists of 14 residues.